The rows below give T cell receptor beta chains drawn from one sample of a study of blood T cell repertoires in COVID-19. Libraries were prepared by immunoSEQ multiplex PCR; TCRdb keeps only in-frame clonotypes and omits some of them. The sample comprises around 190,000 clones, 85% to 90% of which are singletons, and approximately 8% rests with the top ten. Specimen: peripheral blood. The receptors here all came from a woman between 55 and 75 years old with acute or convalescent COVID-19. Both conserved end residues are part of each CDR3. D genes are given only for firm matches. The size of a clone is reported for some rows only, either as once, few or many, or as a class for expanded clones.

.	TRBV5-1	.	TRBJ1-1	CASSLQGTEAFF	TGCGCCAGCAGCTTACAGGGCACTGAAGCTTTCTTT
.	TRBV10-1	.	TRBJ2-3	CASSDTMTGTDTQYF	TGCGCCAGCAGTGACACAATGACAGGAACAGATACGCAGTATTTT
.	TRBV24-1	.	TRBJ2-3	CATSAPSEPRDTQYF	TGTGCCACCAGTGCCCCTTCCGAGCCTCGAGATACGCAGTATTTT
.	TRBV30	once	TRBJ1-1	CAWARGLRTEAFF	TGTGCCTGGGCGCGAGGACTTCGGACTGAAGCTTTCTTT
.	TRBV14	.	TRBJ2-2	CASKQGFPTGELFF	TGTGCCAGCAAGCAGGGGTTCCCCACCGGGGAGCTGTTTTTT
.	TRBV3-1/TRBV3-2	.	TRBJ1-3	CASSQDTSSSGNTIYF	TGTGCCAGCAGCCAAGACACATCCAGCTCTGGAAACACCATATATTTT
.	TRBV19	.	TRBJ1-5	CASSSRGNQPQHF	TGTGCCAGTAGTAGTAGGGGAAATCAGCCCCAGCATTTT
TRBD1	TRBV5-4	.	TRBJ1-2	CASSFRQGESYGYTF	TGTGCCAGCAGCTTCAGACAGGGCGAGAGCTATGGCTACACCTTC
TRBD1	TRBV6-6	.	TRBJ2-7	CASKQGVYEQYF	TGTGCCAGCAAACAGGGGGTATACGAGCAGTACTTC
.	TRBV6-5	few	TRBJ1-6	CASSFLGGSPLHF	TGTGCCAGCAGTTTCCTAGGGGGTTCACCCCTCCACTTT
.	TRBV5-1	.	TRBJ1-1	CASSISDSLNTEAFF	TGCGCCAGCAGCATTTCAGACAGCCTGAACACTGAAGCTTTCTTT
.	TRBV19	few	TRBJ1-5	CASNVGSTQPQHF	TGTGCCAGTAACGTGGGGAGCACTCAGCCCCAGCATTTT
TRBD1	TRBV11-3	.	TRBJ2-1	CASSPRDRGNNEQFF	TGTGCCAGCAGCCCCCGGGACAGGGGAAACAATGAGCAGTTCTTC
.	TRBV10-3	.	TRBJ1-6	CASSGGGNSPLHF	TGTGCTTCTAGCGGGGGGGGTAATTCACCCCTCCACTTT
.	TRBV2	.	TRBJ1-5	CASSVGQGSPQPQHF	TGTGCCAGCAGTGTGGGGCAGGGGTCCCCTCAGCCCCAGCATTTT
.	TRBV5-1	.	TRBJ2-3	CASSFTAPRPDTQYF	TGCGCCAGCAGCTTTACGGCCCCGAGGCCAGATACGCAGTATTTT
TRBD1	TRBV18	once	TRBJ1-6	CASSPGTGSSPLHF	TGTGCCAGCTCACCGGGGACAGGGTCTTCACCCCTCCACTTT
.	TRBV2	once	TRBJ2-3	CASSEAPRTGTQYF	TGTGCCAGCAGTGAAGCCCCCCGAACAGGGACGCAGTATTTT
TRBD2	TRBV5-1	.	TRBJ2-1	CASSRTSGRTNEQFF	TGCGCCAGCAGCCGGACTAGCGGGCGTACCAATGAGCAGTTCTTC
TRBD1	TRBV12-3/TRBV12-4	once	TRBJ1-2	CASSIPGQGSTF	TGTGCCAGCAGTATCCCGGGACAGGGATCCACCTTC
.	TRBV7-2	.	TRBJ1-5	CASSLVPDQPQHF	TGTGCCAGCAGCTTAGTTCCCGATCAGCCCCAGCATTTT
.	TRBV5-1	.	TRBJ2-3	CASSLEPHRADTQYF	TGCGCCAGCAGCTTGGAGCCACACAGGGCAGATACGCAGTATTTT
.	TRBV6-5	.	TRBJ1-1	CASSPTGNTEAFF	TGTGCCAGCAGTCCGACAGGGAACACTGAAGCTTTCTTT
.	TRBV3-1/TRBV3-2	.	TRBJ2-6	CASSQGVFGANVLTF	TGTGCCAGCAGCCAAGGCGTTTTTGGGGCCAACGTCCTGACTTTC